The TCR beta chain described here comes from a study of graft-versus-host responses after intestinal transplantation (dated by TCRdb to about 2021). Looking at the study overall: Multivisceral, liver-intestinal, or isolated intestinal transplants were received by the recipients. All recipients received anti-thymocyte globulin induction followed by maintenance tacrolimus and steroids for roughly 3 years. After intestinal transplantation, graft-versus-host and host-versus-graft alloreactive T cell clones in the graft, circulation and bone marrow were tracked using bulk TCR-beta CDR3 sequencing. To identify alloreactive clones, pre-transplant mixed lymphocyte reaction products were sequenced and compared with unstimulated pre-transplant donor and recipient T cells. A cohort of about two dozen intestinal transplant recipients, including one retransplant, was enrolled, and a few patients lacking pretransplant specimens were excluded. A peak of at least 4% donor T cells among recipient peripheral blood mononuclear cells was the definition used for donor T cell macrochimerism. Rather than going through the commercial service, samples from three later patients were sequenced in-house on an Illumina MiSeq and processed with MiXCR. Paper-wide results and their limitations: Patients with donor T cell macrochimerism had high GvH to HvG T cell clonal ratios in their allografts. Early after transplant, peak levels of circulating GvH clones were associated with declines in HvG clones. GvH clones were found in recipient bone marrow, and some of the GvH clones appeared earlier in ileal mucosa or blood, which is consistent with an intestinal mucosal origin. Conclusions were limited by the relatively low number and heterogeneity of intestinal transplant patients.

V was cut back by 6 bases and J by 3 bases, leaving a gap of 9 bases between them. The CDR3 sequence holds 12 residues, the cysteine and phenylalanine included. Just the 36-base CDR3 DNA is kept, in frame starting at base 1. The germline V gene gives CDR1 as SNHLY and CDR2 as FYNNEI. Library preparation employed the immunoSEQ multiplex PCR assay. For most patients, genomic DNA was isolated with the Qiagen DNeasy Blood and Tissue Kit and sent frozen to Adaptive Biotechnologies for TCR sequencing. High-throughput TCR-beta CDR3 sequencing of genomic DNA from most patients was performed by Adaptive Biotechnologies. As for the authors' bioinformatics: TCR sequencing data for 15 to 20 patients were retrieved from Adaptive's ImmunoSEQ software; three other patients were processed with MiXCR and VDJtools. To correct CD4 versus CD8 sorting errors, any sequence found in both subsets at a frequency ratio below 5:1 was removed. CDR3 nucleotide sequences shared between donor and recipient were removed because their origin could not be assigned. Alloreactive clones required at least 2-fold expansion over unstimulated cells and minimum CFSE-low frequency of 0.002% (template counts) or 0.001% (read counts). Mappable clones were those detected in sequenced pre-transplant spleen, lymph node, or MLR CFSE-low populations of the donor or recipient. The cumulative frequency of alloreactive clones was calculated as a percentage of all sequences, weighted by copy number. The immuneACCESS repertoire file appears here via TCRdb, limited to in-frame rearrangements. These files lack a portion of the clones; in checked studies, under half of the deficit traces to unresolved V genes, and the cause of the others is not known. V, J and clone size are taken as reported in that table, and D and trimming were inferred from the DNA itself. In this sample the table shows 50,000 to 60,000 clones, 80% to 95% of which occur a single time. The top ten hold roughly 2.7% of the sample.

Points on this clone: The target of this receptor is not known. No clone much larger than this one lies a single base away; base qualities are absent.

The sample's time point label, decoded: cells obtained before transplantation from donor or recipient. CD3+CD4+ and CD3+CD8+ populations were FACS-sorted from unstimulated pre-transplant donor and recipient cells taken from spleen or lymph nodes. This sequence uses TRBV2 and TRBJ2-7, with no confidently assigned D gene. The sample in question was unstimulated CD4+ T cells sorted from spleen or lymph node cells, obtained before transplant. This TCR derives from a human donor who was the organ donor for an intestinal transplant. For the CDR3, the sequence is CASSPRLYEQYF. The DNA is TGTGCCAGCAGCCCAAGGCTCTACGAGCAGTACTTC.